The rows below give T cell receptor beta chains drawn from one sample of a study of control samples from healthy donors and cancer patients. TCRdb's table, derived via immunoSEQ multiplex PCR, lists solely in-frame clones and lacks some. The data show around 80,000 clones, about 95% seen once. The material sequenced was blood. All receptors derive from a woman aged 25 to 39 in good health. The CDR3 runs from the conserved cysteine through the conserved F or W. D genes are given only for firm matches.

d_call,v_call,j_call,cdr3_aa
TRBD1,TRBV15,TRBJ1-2,CATTFQGENYGYTF
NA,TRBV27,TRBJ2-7,CASTRGYEQYF
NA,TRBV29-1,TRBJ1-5,CSVGVGGADQPQHF
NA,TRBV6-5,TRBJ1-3,CASTPGSFSGNTIYF
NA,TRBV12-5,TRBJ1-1,CASGWEQGKAFF
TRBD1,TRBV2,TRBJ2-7,CASSRQGYEQYF
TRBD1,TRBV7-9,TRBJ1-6,CASSMGTGNSPLHF
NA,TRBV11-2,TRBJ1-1,CASRNRDGTEAFF
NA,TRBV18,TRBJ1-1,CASSPKIQGERTEAFF
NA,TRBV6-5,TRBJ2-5,CASSYSMARQETQYF
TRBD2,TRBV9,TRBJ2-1,CASSVGPMGGLGNEQFF
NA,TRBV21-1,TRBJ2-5,CASSKAVGVVASGGADEETQYF
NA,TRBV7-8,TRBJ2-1,CASSLSRVGLYYNEQFF
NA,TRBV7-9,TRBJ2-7,CASSPSGVPSYEQYF
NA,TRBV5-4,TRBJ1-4,CASSTRGTNEKLFF
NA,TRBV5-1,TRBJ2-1,CASSLRLERFLDEQFF
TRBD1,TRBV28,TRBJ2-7,CASSRLTGIEQYF
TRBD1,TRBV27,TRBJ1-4,CASSPRGGGGEKLFF
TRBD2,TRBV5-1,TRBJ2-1,CASSLISGGYNEQFF
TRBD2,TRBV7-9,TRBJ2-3,CASSLATVAGGLTDTQYF
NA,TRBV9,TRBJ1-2,CASRTTGGERGYTF
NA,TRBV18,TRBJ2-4,CASSPIRVGNIQYF
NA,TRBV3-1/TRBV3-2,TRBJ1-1,CASSQEPTGNTEAFF
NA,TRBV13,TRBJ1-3,CASSLENYLSGGVAPGEDTIYF
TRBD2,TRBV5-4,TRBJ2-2,CASARAGGGLGELFF
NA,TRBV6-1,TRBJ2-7,CASSEAYADSYEQYF
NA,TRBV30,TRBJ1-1,CAWSSAGLGTAFF
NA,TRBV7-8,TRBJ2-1,CASSPISSTLTYYNEQFF
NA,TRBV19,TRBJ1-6,CASSIGQSSYNSPLHF
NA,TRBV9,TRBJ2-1,CASSVALLGNEQFF
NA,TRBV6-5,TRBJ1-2,CASSYRAGYGYTF
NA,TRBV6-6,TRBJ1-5,CASSSGAGLPQHF
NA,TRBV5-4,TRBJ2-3,CASSKPGTQSTDTQYF
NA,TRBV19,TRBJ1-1,CASSRWQPIMNTEAFF
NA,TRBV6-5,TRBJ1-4,CASSYSTENEKLFF
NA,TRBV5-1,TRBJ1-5,CASSLALQGSSNQPQHF
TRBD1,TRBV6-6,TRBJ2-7,CASSRPTGGGHEQYF
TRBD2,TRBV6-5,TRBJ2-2,CASSWTGGNTGELFF
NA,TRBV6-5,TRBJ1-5,CASRKDTLSQPQHF
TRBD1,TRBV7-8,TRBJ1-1,CASSRKGGAGGDTEAFF
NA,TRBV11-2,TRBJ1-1,CASSLEIDTEAFF
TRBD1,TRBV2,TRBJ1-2,CAGGQGSGYTF
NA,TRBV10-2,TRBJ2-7,CASLDRYSYF
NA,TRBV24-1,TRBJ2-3,CATSNTDTQYF
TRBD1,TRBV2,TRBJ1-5,CASREGTERNQPQHF
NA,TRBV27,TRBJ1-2,CAIKTGAGYTF
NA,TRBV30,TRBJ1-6,CAWSEEQGNSPLHF
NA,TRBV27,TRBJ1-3,CASSPPSGNTIYF
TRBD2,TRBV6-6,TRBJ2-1,CASSLAGLQFF
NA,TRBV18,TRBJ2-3,CASSYNRGGTDTQYF
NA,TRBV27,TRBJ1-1,CASSLPGRMNTEAFF
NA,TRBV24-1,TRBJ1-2,CATSDSLYGYTF
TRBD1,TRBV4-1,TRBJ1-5,CASSQDNRGLQPQHF
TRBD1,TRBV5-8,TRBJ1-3,CASSPTGVGGNTIYF
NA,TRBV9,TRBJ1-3,CASSVELRAGGGNTIYF